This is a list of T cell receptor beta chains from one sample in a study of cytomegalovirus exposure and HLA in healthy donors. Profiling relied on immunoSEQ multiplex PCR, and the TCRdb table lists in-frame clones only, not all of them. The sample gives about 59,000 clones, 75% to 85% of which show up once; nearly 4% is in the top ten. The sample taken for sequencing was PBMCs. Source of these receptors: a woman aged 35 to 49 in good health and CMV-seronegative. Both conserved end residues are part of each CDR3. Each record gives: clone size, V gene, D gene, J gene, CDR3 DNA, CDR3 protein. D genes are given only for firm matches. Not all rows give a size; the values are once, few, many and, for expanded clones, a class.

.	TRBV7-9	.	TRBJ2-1	TGTGCCAGCAGCCCTAACCCCCCTTCTGAGCAGTTCTTC	CASSPNPPSEQFF
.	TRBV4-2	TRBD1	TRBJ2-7	TGTGCCAGCAGCCAAGCCGGGACAGGCTCCTACGAGCAGTACTTC	CASSQAGTGSYEQYF
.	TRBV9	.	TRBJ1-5	TGTGCCAGCAGCGTAGGAAGCAGCAATCAGCCCCAGCATTTT	CASSVGSSNQPQHF
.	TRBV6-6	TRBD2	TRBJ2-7	TGTGCCAGCTCCTTAGCGGGAGGGAATGTTATCTACGAGCAGTACTTC	CASSLAGGNVIYEQYF
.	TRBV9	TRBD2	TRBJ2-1	TGTGCCAGCAGCGCCTCCCTTAGCGGGAGTGGGGTCAATGAGCAGTTCTTC	CASSASLSGSGVNEQFF
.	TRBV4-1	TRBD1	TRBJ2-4	TGCGCCAGCAGCCAAGAAGGGGGCTTAACCAAAAACATTCAGTACTTC	CASSQEGGLTKNIQYF
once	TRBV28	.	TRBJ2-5	TGTGCCAGCAGTCCTGGGGGGAGGGAGACCCAGTACTTC	CASSPGGRETQYF
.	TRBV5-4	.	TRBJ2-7	TGTGCCAGCAGCTTGGATCAGTCTAGCTCCTACGAGCAGTACTTC	CASSLDQSSSYEQYF
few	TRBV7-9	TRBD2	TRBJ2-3	TGTGCCAGCAGCACCCGACTAGCGGGAGGGTGGGACACAGATACGCAGTATTTT	CASSTRLAGGWDTDTQYF
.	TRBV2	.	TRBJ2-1	TGTGCCAGCAAAACGATCTCCTATAATGAGCAGTTCTTC	CASKTISYNEQFF
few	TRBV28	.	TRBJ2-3	TGTGCCAGCAGTTTTGTCCGTAACGGTGCTAGGTATTTT	CASSFVRNGARYF
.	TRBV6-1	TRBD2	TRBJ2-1	TGTGCCAGCAAAAGACTAGCGGACAGCAATGAGCAGTTCTTC	CASKRLADSNEQFF
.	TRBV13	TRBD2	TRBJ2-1	TGTGCCAGCAGCCCCGGGACTAGCGGGAATATCAATGAGCAGTTCTTC	CASSPGTSGNINEQFF
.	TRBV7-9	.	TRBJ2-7	TGTGCCAGCAGCCCGGCAGAGGTCGGGGATTACGAGCAGTACTTC	CASSPAEVGDYEQYF
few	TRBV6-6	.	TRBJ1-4	TGTGCCAGCAGGACCGGACAGACGAATGAAAAACTGTTTTTT	CASRTGQTNEKLFF
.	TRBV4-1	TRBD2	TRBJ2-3	TGCGCCAGCAGCCAAGAGCCGACTAGCGGGCGCACAGATACGCAGTATTTT	CASSQEPTSGRTDTQYF
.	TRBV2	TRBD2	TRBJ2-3	TGTGCCAGCAGTGATTCTCCTAGCGGGAGGGAATACACAGATACGCAGTATTTT	CASSDSPSGREYTDTQYF
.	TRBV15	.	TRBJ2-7	TGTGCCACCAGCAGAGAATACGGGAGAGGCTACGAGCAGTACTTC	CATSREYGRGYEQYF
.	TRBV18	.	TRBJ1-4	TGTGCCAGCTCACCACCCGAGGGAGGTGGAGAAAAACTGTTTTTT	CASSPPEGGGEKLFF
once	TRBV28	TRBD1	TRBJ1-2	TGTGCCAGCTCCGCCCAGACAGGGAACTATGGCTACACCTTC	CASSAQTGNYGYTF
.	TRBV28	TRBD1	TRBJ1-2	TGTGCCAGCAGTACCTCGACAGGGCACTATGGCTACACCTTC	CASSTSTGHYGYTF
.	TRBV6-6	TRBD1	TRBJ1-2	TGTGCCAGCAGTTACTCCGAGACAGGGGACTATGGCTACACCTTC	CASSYSETGDYGYTF
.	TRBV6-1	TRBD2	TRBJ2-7	TGTGCCAGCACAGTTCTAGCGGGGGGATACGAGCAGTACTTC	CASTVLAGGYEQYF
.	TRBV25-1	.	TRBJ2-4	TGTGCCAGCTCTGGAGGGGCTCGCAAAAACATTCAGTACTTC	CASSGGARKNIQYF
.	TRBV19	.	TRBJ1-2	TGTGCCAGTAGTATCTGGAAGACCCAGGGGCTTACTAACTATGGCTACACCTTC	CASSIWKTQGLTNYGYTF
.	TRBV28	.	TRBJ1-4	TGTGCCAGCAGTTCTAGAGGGTGGGAAGGTAGGATTGAAAAACTGTTTTTT	CASSSRGWEGRIEKLFF
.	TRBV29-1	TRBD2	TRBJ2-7	TGCAGCGTTGAACCGGGAGGTCACGAGCAGTACTTC	CSVEPGGHEQYF
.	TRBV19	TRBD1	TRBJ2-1	TGTGCCAGTAGTCCCCTCCGGACAGGAAAGTACAATGAGCAGTTCTTC	CASSPLRTGKYNEQFF
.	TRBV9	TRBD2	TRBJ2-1	TGTGCCAGCAGCGTAGACCCGGGACTAGCGGGAATGGGTGAGCAGTTCTTC	CASSVDPGLAGMGEQFF
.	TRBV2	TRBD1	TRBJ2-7	TGTGCCAATGTGGGACAGGGCTACGAGCAGTACTTC	CANVGQGYEQYF
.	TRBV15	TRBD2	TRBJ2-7	TGTGCCACCAGCTTGACTCTAGCGGGAGTTGGGAGAACCTACGAGCAGTACTTC	CATSLTLAGVGRTYEQYF
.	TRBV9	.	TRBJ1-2	TGTGCCAGCAGCGTAGAGGAGGGCAGGGTCTATGGCTACACCTTC	CASSVEEGRVYGYTF
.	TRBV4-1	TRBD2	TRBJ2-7	TGCGCCAGCAGCCAAGCCGGGACTAGAGGGGCCGAGCAGTACTTC	CASSQAGTRGAEQYF
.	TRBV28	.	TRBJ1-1	TGTGCCAGCAGTTTATTGAGGCCCTACGGGGGGAGGGCAGCTTTCTTT	CASSLLRPYGGRAAFF
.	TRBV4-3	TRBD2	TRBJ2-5	TGCGCCAGCAGCCAAGGAGGGGGACTAGCGGGAGTTTTTGGGGGGGGAGAGACCCAGTACTTC	CASSQGGGLAGVFGGGETQYF
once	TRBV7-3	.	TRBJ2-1	TGTGCCAGCAGCATAAGGGCAGGGTTTAATGAGCAGTTCTTC	CASSIRAGFNEQFF
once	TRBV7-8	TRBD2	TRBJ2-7	TGTGCCAGCAGTTCTCCGGCTAGCGGGGGCCTCTACGAGCAGTACTTC	CASSSPASGGLYEQYF
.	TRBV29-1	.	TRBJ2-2	TGCAGCGCCCAACAGGGCCGGCTTGCCGGGGAGCTGTTTTTT	CSAQQGRLAGELFF
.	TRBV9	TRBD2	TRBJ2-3	TGTGCCAGCAGCGTAGGAACTAGCGGTGGCGCAGATACGCAGTATTTT	CASSVGTSGGADTQYF
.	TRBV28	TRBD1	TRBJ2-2	TGTGCCAGCAGTTTTTGGGGCTACAGGGGATCGAACACCGGGGAGCTGTTTTTT	CASSFWGYRGSNTGELFF
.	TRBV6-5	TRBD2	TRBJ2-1	TGTGCCAGCAGTCCGGGACTAGCGGGGAACAATGAGCAGTTCTTC	CASSPGLAGNNEQFF
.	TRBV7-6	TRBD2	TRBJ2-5	TGTGCCAGCAGCTTAACTAGCGGGAGGGCCGTAGAGACCCAGTACTTC	CASSLTSGRAVETQYF
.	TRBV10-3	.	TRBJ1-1	TGTGCCATCAGCGCGAACCTGATGGACACTGAAGCTTTCTTT	CAISANLMDTEAFF
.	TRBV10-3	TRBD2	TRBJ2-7	TGTGCCATCAGTGAAATTACCCAGCGGGAGCTATACGAGCAGTACTTC	CAISEITQRELYEQYF
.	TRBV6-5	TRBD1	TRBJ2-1	TGTGCCAGCAGGAGACAGGGGAACAATGAGCAGTTCTTC	CASRRQGNNEQFF
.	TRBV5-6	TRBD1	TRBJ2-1	TGTGCCAGCAGCTTGGACAGGGGCCTGCTGTTATACAATGAGCAGTTCTTC	CASSLDRGLLLYNEQFF
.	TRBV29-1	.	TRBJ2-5	TGCAGCGCTACAGGGCAGGGGACCCAGTACTTC	CSATGQGTQYF
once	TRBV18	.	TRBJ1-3	TGTGCCAGCTCACCTTCAGATCTCTCTGGAAACACCATATATTTT	CASSPSDLSGNTIYF
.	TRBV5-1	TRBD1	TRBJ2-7	TGCGCCAGCAGCTTGGGGCCGGGACAGTACGAGCAGTACTTC	CASSLGPGQYEQYF
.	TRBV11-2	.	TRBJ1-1	TGTGCCAGCAGCTTACACAGCATGAACACTGAAGCTTTCTTT	CASSLHSMNTEAFF
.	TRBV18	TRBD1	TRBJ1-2	TGTGCCAGCTCACCGACGGAGGGACAGGCCTATGGCTACACCTTC	CASSPTEGQAYGYTF
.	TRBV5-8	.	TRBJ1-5	TGTGCCAGCAGCTTGGGGAACCGGGGATCTATATCCTATAGCAATCAGCCCCAGCATTTT	CASSLGNRGSISYSNQPQHF
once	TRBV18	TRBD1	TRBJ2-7	TGTGCCAGCTCAGCCAGGGACAGGGTCTACGAGCAGTACTTC	CASSARDRVYEQYF
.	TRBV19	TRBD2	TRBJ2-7	TGTGCCAGTAGTAGATGGGTAGCGGGACGAGATTCCTACGAGCAGTACTTC	CASSRWVAGRDSYEQYF
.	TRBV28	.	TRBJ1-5	TGCGCCAGCAGTTCACACGTGGGGAGAGGCAATCAGCCCCAGCATTTT	CASSSHVGRGNQPQHF
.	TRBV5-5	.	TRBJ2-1	TGTGCCAGCAGCCCGACAGGGGAGGGTGAGCAGTTCTTC	CASSPTGEGEQFF
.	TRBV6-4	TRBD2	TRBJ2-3	TGTGCCAGCAGTGCTCGCGCGGGAGCCGCAGATACGCAGTATTTT	CASSARAGAADTQYF